This T cell receptor beta chain is drawn from a study of CD8+ T cells in alopecia areata. Study findings and constraints: TCRs were shared less clearly across patients than in mice, possibly for HLA-related reasons. Affected scalp, especially in alopecia totalis/universalis, had a higher clonality than normal scalp did.

Of note for this clone: Its antigen is currently unknown.

Extracted RNA was reverse transcribed, and the resulting cDNA served as sequencing template. TCRdb's table, derived via immunoSEQ multiplex PCR, lists solely in-frame clones and lacks some. Of about 99,000 clones in the sample, roughly 53% are singletons; the top ten hold about 9%. From PBMCs, CD4+ and CD8+ T cells were sorted. Between the trimmed V and J ends, which lost 5 bases and 1 base, there was a span of 12 bases. Germline V CDR1 and CDR2: SGHAT, FQNNGV. This CDR3 has 15 residues. This receptor was identified in a human donor in good health. The chain carries TRBV11-2 and TRBJ1-5; D is uncertain. Sequenced sample: CD4+ T cells sorted from blood. DNA of the CDR3: TGTGCCAGCAGCCCAAAAGGACTAAGCAATCAGCCCCAGCATTTT. This codes for CASSPKGLSNQPQHF.